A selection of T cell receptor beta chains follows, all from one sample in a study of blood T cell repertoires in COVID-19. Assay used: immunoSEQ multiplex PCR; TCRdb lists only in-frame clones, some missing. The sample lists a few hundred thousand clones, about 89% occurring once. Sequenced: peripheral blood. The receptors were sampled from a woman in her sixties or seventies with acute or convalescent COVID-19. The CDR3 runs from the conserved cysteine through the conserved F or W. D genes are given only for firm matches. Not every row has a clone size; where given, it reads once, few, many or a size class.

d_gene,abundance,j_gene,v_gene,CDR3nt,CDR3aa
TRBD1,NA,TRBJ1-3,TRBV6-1,TGTGCCAGCAGTGGACCCAGTAGACAGGGCTCTGGAAACACCATATATTTT,CASSGPSRQGSGNTIYF
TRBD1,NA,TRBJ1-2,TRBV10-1,TGCGCCAGCCCTCACTGCCGGACAGGGTGGGATGGCTACACCTTC,CASPHCRTGWDGYTF
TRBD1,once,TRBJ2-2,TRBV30,TGTGCCTGGAGCCGCGGGACAGGGTGGGCCGGGGAGCTGTTTTTT,CAWSRGTGWAGELFF
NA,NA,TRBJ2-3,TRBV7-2,TGTGCCAGCAGCCGCGACTCTCCCACGCAGTATTTT,CASSRDSPTQYF
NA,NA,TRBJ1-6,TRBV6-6,TGTGCCAGCATCAACGAACAGGCGGATTCACCCCTCCACTTT,CASINEQADSPLHF
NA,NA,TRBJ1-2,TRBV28,TGTGCCAGCAGTCCGCCAGGTCGAGGGTTCTATGGCTACACCTTC,CASSPPGRGFYGYTF
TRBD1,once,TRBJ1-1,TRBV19,TGTGCCAGTATCGGGACAGGTCTGAACACTGAAGCTTTCTTT,CASIGTGLNTEAFF
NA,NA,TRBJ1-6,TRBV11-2,TGTGCCAGCAGCTTTGGACAATATAATTCACCCCTCCACTTT,CASSFGQYNSPLHF
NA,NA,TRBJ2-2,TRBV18,TGTGCCAGCTCACCAGACCAGGGGTCCGTCGGGGAGCTGTTTTTT,CASSPDQGSVGELFF
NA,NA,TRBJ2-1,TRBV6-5,TGTGCCAGCACCCACTTGGGGACATTGAGTGAGCAGTTCTTC,CASTHLGTLSEQFF
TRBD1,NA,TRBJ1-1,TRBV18,TGTGCCAGCTCACCGCGCGTGAACAGGGGCGCGTCCTCTGAAGCTTTCTTT,CASSPRVNRGASSEAFF
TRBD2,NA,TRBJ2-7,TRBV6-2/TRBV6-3,TGTGCCAGCAGTTCCTTGAGCGGGGGCGTTTACGAGCAGTACTTC,CASSSLSGGVYEQYF
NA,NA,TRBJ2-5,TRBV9,TGTGCCAGCAGCGGACAGGTGGGAGAGACCCAGTACTTC,CASSGQVGETQYF
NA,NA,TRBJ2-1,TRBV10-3,TGTGCCAGCCGGGCGGGTCCCGGCCGCAATGAGCAGTTCTTC,CASRAGPGRNEQFF
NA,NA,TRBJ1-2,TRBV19,TGTGCCAGTAGCGACAGATCAAATGGCTACACCTTC,CASSDRSNGYTF
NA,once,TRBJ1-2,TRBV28,TGTGCCAGCAGTTTGACAACCGGGGGGCACTATGGCTACACCTTC,CASSLTTGGHYGYTF
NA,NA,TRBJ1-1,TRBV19,TGTGCCAGTAGTATACAGGGGCCTGACGAAGCTTTCTTT,CASSIQGPDEAFF
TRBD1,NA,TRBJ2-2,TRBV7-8,TGTGCCAGCATCCGAGGGGGACAGGGGGCCTCCGGGGAGCTGTTTTTT,CASIRGGQGASGELFF
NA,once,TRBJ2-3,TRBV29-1,TGCAGCGTTGCATCGCAGGGGTCTGCAGATACGCAGTATTTT,CSVASQGSADTQYF
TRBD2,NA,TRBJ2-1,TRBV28,TGTGCCAGCAGTCAAACTAGCGGGGGCCCCAGCTCCTACAATGAGCAGTTCTTC,CASSQTSGGPSSYNEQFF
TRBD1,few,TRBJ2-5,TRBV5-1,TGCGCCAGCAGCCTCGGGACAGGGGAACGTCAGACCCAGTACTTC,CASSLGTGERQTQYF
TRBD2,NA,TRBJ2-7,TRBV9,TGTGCCAGCAGCGTAGGCACTAGCGGCTCCTACGAGCAGTACTTC,CASSVGTSGSYEQYF
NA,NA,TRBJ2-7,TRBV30,TGTGCCTGGAGGGAGGGGTATCTAGCTTTTATGAGGAACGAGCAGTACTTC,CAWREGYLAFMRNEQYF
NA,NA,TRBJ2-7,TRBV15,TGTGCCACCAGCAGCGGAGGACGTAACTCCTACGAGCAGTACTTC,CATSSGGRNSYEQYF
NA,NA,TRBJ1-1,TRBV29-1,TGCAGCGTTGAAGATCGGGTCAGGAACACTGAAGCTTTCTTT,CSVEDRVRNTEAFF
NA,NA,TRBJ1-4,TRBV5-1,TGCGCCAGCAGCCCGAGAGACAGACAGCCCGAAAAACTGTTTTTT,CASSPRDRQPEKLFF
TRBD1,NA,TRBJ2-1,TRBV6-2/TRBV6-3,TGTGCCAGCAGTTACCCCCCGGACAGGGTTGGGAATGAGCAGTTCTTC,CASSYPPDRVGNEQFF
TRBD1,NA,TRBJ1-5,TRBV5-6,TGTGCCAGCAGCGCCGGGGGACAGGGGGCGAGGCAGCCCCAGCATTTT,CASSAGGQGARQPQHF
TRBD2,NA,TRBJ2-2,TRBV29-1,TGCAGCGTACATAGCGGGGCGAACACCGGGGAGCTGTTTTTT,CSVHSGANTGELFF
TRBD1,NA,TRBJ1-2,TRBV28,TGTGCCAGCAGTCCGACAGGGGGCGACTATGGCTACACCTTC,CASSPTGGDYGYTF
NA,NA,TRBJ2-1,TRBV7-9,TGTGCCAGCACCCTTCAATCCGGAAGCGATTACAATGAGCAGTTCTTC,CASTLQSGSDYNEQFF
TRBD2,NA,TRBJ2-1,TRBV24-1,TGTGCCACCGGGGTTCACGGGAGGCCTTACAATGAGCAGTTCTTC,CATGVHGRPYNEQFF
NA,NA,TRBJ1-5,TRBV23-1,TGCGCCAGCAGTCAATCGACCGGACAGCACAATCAGCCCCAGCATTTT,CASSQSTGQHNQPQHF
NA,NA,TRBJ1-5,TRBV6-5,TGTGCCAGCAGTTACTCGGGGGGGTCCCAGCATTTT,CASSYSGGSQHF
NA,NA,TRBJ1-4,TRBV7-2,TGTGCCAGCAGCTTTACCGGGAGCAATGAAAAACTGTTTTTT,CASSFTGSNEKLFF
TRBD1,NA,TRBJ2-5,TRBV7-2,TGTGCCAGCAGCTTAACCGGACAGGGTACAGAGACCCAGTACTTC,CASSLTGQGTETQYF
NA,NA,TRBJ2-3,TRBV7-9,TGTGCCAGCAGCCCCGGTGGCGGGACTAGCACAGATACGCAGTATTTT,CASSPGGGTSTDTQYF
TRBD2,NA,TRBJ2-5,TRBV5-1,TGCGCCAGCAGCTGGGATAGCGGGAGTGGGGAGACCCAGTACTTC,CASSWDSGSGETQYF
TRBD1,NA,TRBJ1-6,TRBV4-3,TGCGCCAGCAGCCAAACGCGGCAGGGGGCGCTTTCAAATTCACCCCTCCACTTT,CASSQTRQGALSNSPLHF
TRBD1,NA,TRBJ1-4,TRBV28,TGTGCCAGCAGTTCACCCCGACAGGGGGCTGATGAAAAACTGTTTTTT,CASSSPRQGADEKLFF
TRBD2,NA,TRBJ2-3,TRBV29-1,TGCAGCGTTGACCTAGTAGCGGGACGGCGCCCAGATACGCAGTATTTT,CSVDLVAGRRPDTQYF
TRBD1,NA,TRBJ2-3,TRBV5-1,TGCGCCAGCAGCTCGGGACAGGGTACGCAGTATTTT,CASSSGQGTQYF
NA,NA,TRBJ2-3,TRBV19,TGTGCCAGTAGTATAGATGGGGAGACAGATACGCAGTATTTT,CASSIDGETDTQYF
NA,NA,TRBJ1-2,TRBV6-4,TGTGCCAGCAGCCGTACAGGGATTGGCTATGGCTACACCTTC,CASSRTGIGYGYTF
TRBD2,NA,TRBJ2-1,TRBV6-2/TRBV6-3,TGTGCCAGCAGTTACGGCGGGAGGGAGGAGCAGTTCTTC,CASSYGGREEQFF
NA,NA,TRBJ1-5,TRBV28,TGTGCCAGCAGTTTAGCGGGCTTGGGCAATCAGCCCCAGCATTTT,CASSLAGLGNQPQHF
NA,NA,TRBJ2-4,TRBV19,TGTGCCAGTAGCCCGATTCTTGAACTAGCCAAAAACATTCAGTACTTC,CASSPILELAKNIQYF
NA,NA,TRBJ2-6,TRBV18,TGTGCCAGCTCACTTCTGGCGGACTCTGGGGCCAACGTCCTGACTTTC,CASSLLADSGANVLTF
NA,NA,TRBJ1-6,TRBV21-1,TGTGCCAGCAGCAAGAAATACCCACAGGGGCGTAATTCACCCCTCCACTTT,CASSKKYPQGRNSPLHF
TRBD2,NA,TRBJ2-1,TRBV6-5,TGTGCCAGCAGTTACTGGGCTAGCGGGAACAATGAGCAGTTCTTC,CASSYWASGNNEQFF
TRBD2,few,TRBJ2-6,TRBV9,TGTGCCAGCAGCCGCTGGGTTGGGGGGGTATCTGGGGCCAACGTCCTGACTTTC,CASSRWVGGVSGANVLTF
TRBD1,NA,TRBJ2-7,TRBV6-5,TGTGCCAGCAGGGCTCCCCCGGGACAGGGCCACGAGCAGTACTTC,CASRAPPGQGHEQYF
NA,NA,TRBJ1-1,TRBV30,TGTGCCTGGTGCCTAAACACTGAAGCTTTCTTT,CAWCLNTEAFF
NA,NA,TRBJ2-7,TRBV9,TGTGCCAGCAGCGTAGGGGGGGGCCGTACCTACGAGCAGTACTTC,CASSVGGGRTYEQYF
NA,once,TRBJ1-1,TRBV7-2,TGTGCCAGCATAAGTAACAGTGGCCGCGGGACTGAAGCTTTCTTT,CASISNSGRGTEAFF
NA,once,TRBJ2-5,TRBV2,TGTGCCAGCAGTGACAGGCAAGAGACCCAGTACTTC,CASSDRQETQYF
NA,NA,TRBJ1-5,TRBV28,TGTGCCAGCAGTTTAGCTTACGGCGGGGCTTGGAATCAGCCCCAGCATTTT,CASSLAYGGAWNQPQHF